This TCR beta chain derives from a study of T cells after somatic rescue of genetic block (dated by TCRdb to the early 2020s). Regarding the study in general: The study assessed how robust, over the long term, a T-cell system was when the system had developed through somatic rescue of a genetic block in T-cell development.

With regard to this clone: This receptor's antigen is unknown. Base-call qualities are not available, and no considerably larger clone is one nucleotide away.

Library creation used the immunoSEQ multiplex PCR assay. As stored in TCRdb, this immuneACCESS dataset retains in-frame rearrangements with V and J assigned. A fraction of the clones does not appear; measured against another copy, unresolved V genes explain less than half of the discrepancy, and the remainder lacks a known reason. This sample lists tens of thousands of clones; 90% to 97% were detected once. The ten largest clones add up to approximately 0.075% of the sample. Relative to germline, V is 5 bases shorter and J is 4 bases shorter, with 15 bases between their ends. Including cysteine and phenylalanine, the CDR3 has 14 amino acids. The only DNA kept is the CDR3, 42 bases in frame from the first base. Taken from the germline V gene, the CDR1 and CDR2 loops are SGHVS and FNYEAQ.

Sequenced input: peripheral blood mononuclear cells (PBMCs). This chain joins TRBV7-6 to TRBJ2-7; TRBD2 is possibly the D segment (5 matching bases). The sequence was obtained from a child less than two years old. The DNA reads as follows: TGTGCCAGCAGCCCGCTCGGACTCACTTACGAGCAGTACTTC. This gives the protein CASSPLGLTYEQYF.